Listed below are T cell receptor beta chains from one sample, sequenced in a study of human T cells and chemical hapten exposure. From the RACE reads, TCRdb called clonotypes with MiXCR, one entry per CDR3 protein. Altogether 65,000 to 80,000 distinct CDR3 sequences are present, about 9% being singletons, with the ten largest covering 1.5% to 1.7%. The sequencing input was whole blood. These receptors were obtained from a male donor in good health. Some clones in this sample may be carry-over from other donors' samples. The CDR3 runs from the conserved cysteine through the conserved F or W. The D gene is left open where the match is weak. Size is omitted from some rows. Given values are once, few, many or a class for expanded clones.

>TRBJ2-7|.|few|TRBV28
CASSEDPTSSYEQYF
TGTGCCAGCAGTGAAGACCCCACGAGCTCCTACGAGCAGTACTTC
>TRBJ1-5|TRBD1|many|TRBV6-5
CASSFYFSRTGNNQPQHF
TGTGCCAGCAGTTTTTATTTCTCACGGACAGGGAACAATCAGCCCCAGCATTTT
>TRBJ1-2|.|few|TRBV9
CASSVVEGGYGYTF
TGTGCCAGCAGCGTAGTAGAGGGTGGCTATGGCTACACCTTC
>TRBJ1-2|TRBD1|few|TRBV6-1
CASSGSGGTNYGYTF
TGTGCCAGCAGTGGGTCAGGGGGCACGAACTATGGCTACACCTTC
>TRBJ1-6|.|few|TRBV12-3/TRBV12-4
CASSRLNSPLHF
TGTGCCAGCAGCCGTTTGAATTCACCCCTCCACTTT
>TRBJ2-7|TRBD2|few|TRBV6-6
CASRFLAGHYEQYF
TGTGCCAGCAGGTTCCTAGCGGGGCACTACGAGCAGTACTTC
>TRBJ1-2|.|few|TRBV29-1
CSVEDQENYGYTF
TGCAGCGTTGAAGATCAAGAAAACTATGGCTACACCTTC
>TRBJ2-6|.|.|TRBV27
CATAGRNSGANVLTF
TGTGCCACCGCCGGACGGAACTCTGGGGCCAACGTCCTGACTTTC
>TRBJ2-1|TRBD1|few|TRBV6-2/TRBV6-3
CASTYLGQGVGNEQFF
TGTGCCAGCACTTATCTTGGGCAGGGGGTTGGCAATGAGCAGTTCTTC
>TRBJ2-5|.|.|TRBV3-1
CASSERDTQETQYF
TGTGCCAGCAGCGAGCGGGACACCCAAGAGACCCAGTACTTC
>TRBJ2-7|TRBD2|once|TRBV3-1
CASSVTSGAGTYEQYF
TGTGCCAGCAGCGTGACTAGCGGGGCAGGAACCTACGAGCAGTACTTC
>TRBJ1-1|.|.|TRBV6-5
CASSHDRRAFF
TGTGCCAGCAGTCACGACAGACGCGCTTTCTTT
>TRBJ1-5|TRBD1|few|TRBV20-1
CSASATWDSRDQPQHF
TGCAGTGCTAGTGCCACCTGGGACAGCCGTGATCAGCCCCAGCATTTT
>TRBJ1-2|.|.|TRBV6-1
CASRDRTGNYGYTF
TGTGCCAGCAGGGACCGGACGGGGAACTATGGCTACACCTTC
>TRBJ2-3|TRBD2|many|TRBV7-8
CASSSGTSGPSTDTQYF
TGTGCCAGCAGCTCCGGGACTAGCGGGCCTAGCACAGATACGCAGTATTTT
>TRBJ2-2|.|.|TRBV7-9
CASSSDRQNTGELFF
TGTGCCAGCAGCTCCGACAGGCAAAACACCGGGGAGCTGTTTTTT
>TRBJ1-2|.|.|TRBV6-5
CASSLRNDGTNYGYTF
TGTGCCAGCAGCCTACGCAATGACGGAACTAACTATGGCTACACCTTC
>TRBJ1-5|.|.|TRBV7-2
CASSLNRGIDQPQHF
TGTGCCAGCAGCTTAAATCGAGGAATCGATCAGCCCCAGCATTTT
>TRBJ1-1|.|.|TRBV5-6
CASSLGRGEWNTEAFF
TGTGCCAGCAGCTTGGGCAGGGGAGAGTGGAACACTGAAGCTTTCTTT
>TRBJ2-7|.|.|TRBV7-8
CASSLVALAYEQYF
TGTGCCAGCAGCTTAGTAGCACTAGCTTACGAGCAGTACTTC
>TRBJ2-5|TRBD1|few|TRBV7-8
CASSRDSSYQETQYF
TGTGCCAGCAGCCGGGACAGTAGTTACCAAGAGACCCAGTACTTC
>TRBJ2-5|.|.|TRBV5-5
CASSLEQDLPPRETQYF
TGTGCCAGCAGCTTGGAACAGGACTTACCCCCCAGAGAGACCCAGTACTTC
>TRBJ2-7|TRBD2|few|TRBV7-2
CASSLEGLGPYEQYF
TGTGCCAGCAGCCTAGAGGGACTAGGGCCCTACGAGCAGTACTTC
>TRBJ2-7|.|few|TRBV2
CASGRGLYEQYF
TGTGCCAGCGGCCGAGGGCTTTACGAGCAGTACTTC
>TRBJ2-3|.|few|TRBV27
CASSSPTGTPKSDTQYF
TGTGCCAGCAGTTCCCCAACCGGGACTCCAAAAAGCGATACGCAGTATTTT
>TRBJ1-1|.|.|TRBV4-2
CASSQAPGDHTEAFF
TGTGCCAGCAGCCAAGCTCCAGGGGATCATACTGAAGCTTTCTTT
>TRBJ1-5|.|.|TRBV7-6
CASSLWGGNQPQHF
TGTGCCAGCAGCTTATGGGGAGGCAATCAGCCCCAGCATTTT
>TRBJ2-2|.|few|TRBV5-1
CASSFFPDENTGELFF
TGCGCCAGCAGCTTTTTTCCGGACGAGAACACCGGGGAGCTGTTTTTT
>TRBJ1-6|TRBD1|.|TRBV7-8
CASSLGQPNSPLHF
TGTGCCAGCAGCCTGGGACAGCCCAATTCACCCCTCCACTTT
>TRBJ1-2|.|few|TRBV28
CASSLRRGSYGYTF
TGTGCCAGCAGTTTACGCCGCGGGTCCTATGGCTACACCTTC
>TRBJ2-3|TRBD2|few|TRBV6-5
CASSSSGSGTDTQYF
TGTGCCAGCAGTTCAAGCGGGAGTGGTACAGATACGCAGTATTTT
>TRBJ2-7|TRBD1|many|TRBV12-3/TRBV12-4
CASSLRATGQGSQYF
TGTGCCAGCAGCCTACGTGCCACGGGACAGGGATCTCAGTACTTC
>TRBJ2-1|TRBD1|few|TRBV2
CASSEAQGVGNNEQFF
TGTGCCAGCAGTGAAGCGCAGGGGGTAGGTAACAATGAGCAGTTCTTC
>TRBJ2-6|TRBD1|.|TRBV6-5
CASSERDREYSGANVLTF
TGTGCCAGCAGTGAACGGGACAGAGAATACTCTGGGGCCAACGTCCTGACTTTC
>TRBJ2-1|TRBD1|few|TRBV20-1
CSARGPGQGASYEQFF
TGCAGTGCTAGGGGGCCGGGACAGGGGGCGTCTTATGAGCAGTTCTTC
>TRBJ1-5|.|.|TRBV7-2
CASSHEGRNQPQHF
TGTGCCAGCAGCCACGAGGGGCGCAATCAGCCCCAGCATTTT
>TRBJ2-6|.|.|TRBV12-3/TRBV12-4
CASSWGNRVRYSGANVLTF
TGTGCCAGCAGTTGGGGAAACAGGGTTCGGTACTCTGGGGCCAACGTCCTGACTTTC
>TRBJ1-5|.|many|TRBV21-1
CASSPYRDSNQPQHF
TGTGCCAGCAGCCCCTACCGGGACAGCAATCAGCCCCAGCATTTT
>TRBJ1-2|.|.|TRBV6-5
CASSTTGSYGYTF
TGTGCCAGCAGTACGACAGGTAGCTATGGCTACACCTTC
>TRBJ2-1|.|few|TRBV10-2
CASSEIRQAYNEQFF
TGCGCCAGCAGTGAGATCCGTCAAGCCTACAATGAGCAGTTCTTC
>TRBJ2-7|TRBD2|.|TRBV20-1
CSARDFAGGSYEQYF
TGCAGTGCTAGAGATTTCGCGGGGGGTTCTTACGAGCAGTACTTC
>TRBJ2-7|.|few|TRBV9
CASGGDSYEQYF
TGTGCCAGCGGGGGCGACTCCTACGAGCAGTACTTC
>TRBJ2-6|.|many|TRBV27
CASREGSGANVLTF
TGTGCCAGCAGGGAGGGGTCTGGGGCCAACGTCCTGACTTTC
>TRBJ1-1|.|.|TRBV7-9
CASRYPQGPNTEAFF
TGTGCCAGCAGGTATCCACAGGGACCGAACACTGAAGCTTTCTTT
>TRBJ2-4|.|.|TRBV11-1
CASSLSPSAKNIQYF
TGTGCCAGCAGCTTATCCCCCTCGGCCAAAAACATTCAGTACTTC
>TRBJ2-3|TRBD1|.|TRBV2
CATSGQLTDTQYF
TGTGCCACTTCGGGACAGTTAACAGATACGCAGTATTTT
>TRBJ1-1|TRBD1|.|TRBV27
CASSLGAGGGSEAFF
TGTGCCAGCAGTTTAGGGGCAGGGGGGGGCTCTGAAGCTTTCTTT
>TRBJ1-6|.|.|TRBV10-2
CASSEGRAPGSPLHF
TGCGCCAGCAGTGAAGGCAGGGCGCCTGGTTCACCCCTCCACTTT
>TRBJ2-3|.|few|TRBV24-1
CATRAVPRDTQYF
TGTGCCACCAGGGCGGTTCCCAGAGATACGCAGTATTTT
>TRBJ2-7|.|many|TRBV28
CAAQQGTQQYF
TGTGCCGCCCAACAGGGTACCCAGCAGTACTTC